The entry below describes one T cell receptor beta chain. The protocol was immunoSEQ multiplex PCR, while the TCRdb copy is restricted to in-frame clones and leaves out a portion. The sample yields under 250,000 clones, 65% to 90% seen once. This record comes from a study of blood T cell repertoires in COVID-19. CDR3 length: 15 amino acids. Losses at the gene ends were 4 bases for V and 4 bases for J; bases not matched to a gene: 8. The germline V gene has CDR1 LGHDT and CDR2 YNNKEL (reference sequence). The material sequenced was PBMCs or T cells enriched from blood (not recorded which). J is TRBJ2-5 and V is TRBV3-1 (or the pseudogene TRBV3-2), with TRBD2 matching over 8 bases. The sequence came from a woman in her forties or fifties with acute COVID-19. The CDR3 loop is CASSLAQGLVETQYF. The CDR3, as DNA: TGTGCCAGCAGCCTTGCTCAGGGACTAGTAGAGACCCAGTACTTC.